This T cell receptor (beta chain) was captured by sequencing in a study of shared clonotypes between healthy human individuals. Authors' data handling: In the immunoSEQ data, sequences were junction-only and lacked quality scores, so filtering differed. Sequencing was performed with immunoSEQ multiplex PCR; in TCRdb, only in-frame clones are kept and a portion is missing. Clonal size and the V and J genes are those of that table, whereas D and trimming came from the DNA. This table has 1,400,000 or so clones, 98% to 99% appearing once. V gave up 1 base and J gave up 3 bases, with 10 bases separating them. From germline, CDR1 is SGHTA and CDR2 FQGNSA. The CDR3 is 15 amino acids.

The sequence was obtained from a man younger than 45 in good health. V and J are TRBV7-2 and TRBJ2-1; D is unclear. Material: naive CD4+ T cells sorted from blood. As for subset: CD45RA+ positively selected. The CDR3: CASSLDSHLYNEQFF. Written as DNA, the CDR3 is TGTGCCAGCAGCTTAGATTCGCACCTCTACAATGAGCAGTTCTTC.